This TCR beta chain was retrieved from a study of chemoradiotherapy in HPV16-positive cancers. This clone was seen just once. Germline loops: CDR1 SGHRS, CDR2 YFSETQ. The CDR3 loop spans 14 amino acids. Method: immunoSEQ multiplex PCR; TCRdb's copy keeps in-frame clones and lacks some. The sample has approximately 30,000 clones, 88% seen once. Sequencing used blood, obtained from a patient who underwent chemoradiotherapy. This TCR came from a human donor with HPV-associated anogenital cancer. This chain joins TRBV5-1 and TRBJ2-5, with D maybe TRBD2 (7 bases). The end of the DNA aligns better with TRBJ2-7, so the J call may be wrong. The CDR3 nucleotides are TGCGCCAGCAGCTTGACAGGGAGGGGAGACGAGCAGTACTTC. This gives the protein CASSLTGRGDEQYF.